The clone carrying this T cell receptor beta chain has ten or more counts. The antigen remains unidentified. Assembly of TCR beta libraries relied on iRepertoire HTBI primers together with Arm-PCR of CDR3 regions. A single record per CDR3 protein comes from TCRdb applying MiXCR to the multiplex PCR reads. Found here are some 490,000 distinct CDR3 sequences, approximately 12% of them singletons; the top ten hold approximately 9.6%. Time point described: newly diagnosed GD, antithyroid drugs for less than 3 months. Making the TCR library involved RNA that had been extracted from PBMCs. The data belong to a study of regulatory T cells in long-lasting Graves disease. Study-wide points: TCR diversity in persistent Graves' patients was below that of newly diagnosed ones.

Germline-derived CDR1 and CDR2 are SGHRS and YFSETQ. With 7 bases removed from V and 2 bases from J, the gap between germline ends came to 12 bases. The length of the CDR3 is 13 residues. These data were also reused for a study on T cells in Graves' hyperthyroidism and ophthalmopathy. That source notes: HTBI primers were the set used in a first-round RT-PCR of the TCR CDR3.

This TCR was sampled from a woman under 40 with Graves disease. The V gene is TRBV5-1, the J gene TRBJ1-1; D may be TRBD1 (6 bases). This sample comprised peripheral blood mononuclear cells (PBMCs), obtained at new diagnosis, from a patient treated with antithyroid drugs. Here the CDR3 reads CASGEGTNTEAFF. The CDR3 DNA reads TGCGCCAGCGGAGAAGGGACAAACACTGAAGCTTTCTTT.